This T cell receptor beta chain was sequenced during a study of OX40 agonist ivuxolimab in advanced cancers. Study context: Patients got intravenous ivuxolimab at 0.01 to 10 mg/kg every 2 weeks. Under the entry rules, prior anti-PD-1, anti-PD-L1 or anti-CTLA-4 therapy was allowed, and roughly 41% had some. Study-wide results and limits: At 0.1 to 3.0 mg/kg, clonal expansion of CD4+ and CD8+ blood T cells had occurred by week 6.

Sampling times: baseline, cycle 4 day 1, cycle 7 day 1. With regard to this clone: Antigen: not known.

Trimming cost V 3 bases and J 2 bases, with 8 bases left between them. The CDR3 contains 14 residues. In germline, CDR1 is LNHNV, CDR2 YYDKDF (reference sequence). Clones were sequenced by immunoSEQ multiplex PCR, and TCRdb holds only the in-frame ones, with some missing. The sample lists 45,000 to 65,000 clones; around 93% were seen once. This chain links TRBV15 with TRBJ1-5; perhaps TRBD1 as D (5 bases). This clonotype was sampled from an adult with an advanced solid tumor such as melanoma, head and neck, liver or kidney cancer. The specimen comprised CD4+ or CD8+ T cells sorted from blood, sampled in a trial of the OX40 agonist ivuxolimab. The CDR3 reads CATSRGLGNQPQHF. The DNA of the CDR3 is TGTGCCACCAGCAGGGGGCTAGGCAATCAGCCCCAGCATTTT.